The next 8 T cell receptor beta chains were all read from a single sample in a study of blood T cell repertoires in COVID-19. The protocol was immunoSEQ multiplex PCR, while the TCRdb copy is restricted to in-frame clones and leaves out a portion. The sample holds under 250,000 clones, over 80% seen once. Material: PBMCs or T cells enriched from blood (not recorded which). These receptors all stem from a woman aged 25 to 39 with acute COVID-19.

This clone was counted only a few times. The rearrangement joins TRBV5-4 to TRBJ1-2; 10 bases fit TRBD1. Germline lookup yields CDR1 SGHNT and CDR2 YYREEE (reference sequence). This CDR3 region has 15 residues. V dropped 4 bases and J dropped 3; count of bases not matched to a gene: 6. CDR3 region: CASSPRDRGDYGYTF. The CDR3, as DNA: TGTGCCAGCAGCCCCCGGGACAGGGGCGACTATGGCTACACCTTC.

The genes are TRBV20-1 and TRBJ1-5; TRBD1 agrees at 10 bases. This CDR3 has 18 residues. Trimming at V came to 3 bases and at J to 3 bases, leaving 14 bases not matched to a gene. Per germline, CDR1 DFQATT and CDR2 SNEGSKA (reference sequence). In DNA, the CDR3 is TGCAGTGCTAGTGCCCTAGAGGACAGGGGGGATCTCAATCAGCCCCAGCATTTT. Its translation is CSASALEDRGDLNQPQHF.

The chain recombines TRBV6-1 with TRBJ2-7; weak D call: TRBD1 (6 bases). CDR1 is MNHNS, CDR2 SASEGT, per germline. This CDR3 contains 15 residues. The V end lost 2 bases, the J end lost 4 bases, and 15 bases lay between the germline ends. CDR3: CASSELSNRAYEQYF. Written as DNA, the CDR3 is TGTGCCAGCAGTGAACTAAGTAACAGGGCTTACGAGCAGTACTTC.

The chain carries TRBV2 and TRBJ1-2, with D tentatively TRBD1 (5 bases). The CDR3 consists of 14 residues. The germline V gene has CDR1 SNHLY and CDR2 FYNNEI. Between the trimmed V and J ends, which lost 6 bases and 3 bases, there was a span of 14 bases. In nucleotides, the CDR3 is TGTGCCAGCAGCGAAAACAGGAGATACTATGGCTACACCTTC. As protein: CASSENRRYYGYTF.

The gene calls are TRBV7-2 and TRBJ2-5, with 8 positions matching TRBD2. This CDR3 contains 14 residues. Germline CDR1 and CDR2: SGHTA and FQGNSA. J was trimmed by 5 bases and V by 5 bases; bases with no gene match: 7. The CDR3 nucleotides read TGTGCCAGCAGCGGACGGGGGGGCTGGGAGACCCAGTACTTC. Translation gives CASSGRGGWETQYF.

This clone has only one observation. V gene TRBV14 combines with J gene TRBJ1-2; tentative D call: TRBD1 (6 bases). The length of the CDR3 is 14 residues. Germline lookup yields CDR1 SGHDN and CDR2 FVKESK. V was clipped by 2 bases and J by 4 bases, with 11 bases between them. Here the CDR3 reads CASSQSTDSYGYTF. CDR3 bases: TGTGCCAGCAGCCAATCTACGGACAGCTATGGCTACACCTTC.

The genes are TRBV27 and TRBJ1-5; TRBD1 is a possible D gene (6 bases). The V end lost 5 bases, the J end lost 0 bases, and 20 bases lay between the germline ends. Looked up from germline, CDR1 is MNHEY and CDR2 is SMNVEV (reference sequence). The CDR3 is 18 residues long. CDR3 region: CASSPRDTYHYSNQPQHF. The DNA of the CDR3 is TGTGCCAGCAGTCCCCGGGACACTTACCACTATAGCAATCAGCCCCAGCATTTT.

The rearrangement uses TRBV7-2 and TRBJ2-7; D is unresolved. The CDR3 sequence is 16 residues long. CDR1 and CDR2 (germline): SGHTA, FQGNSA. Trimming pared 2 bases from V and 4 bases from J, leaving 18 bases between. This chain's CDR3 is CASSLSDPPTTYEQYF. In DNA, the CDR3 is TGTGCCAGCAGCTTAAGTGACCCACCCACGACATACGAGCAGTACTTC. The full variable domain, its missing parts supplied by reference TRBV7-2 and TRBJ2-7, is GAGVSQSPSNKVTEKGKDVELRCDPISGHTALYWYRQSLGQGLEFLIYFQGNSAPDKSGLPSDRFSAERTGGSVSTLTIQRTQQEDSAVYLCASSLSDPPTTYEQYFGPGTRLTVT.